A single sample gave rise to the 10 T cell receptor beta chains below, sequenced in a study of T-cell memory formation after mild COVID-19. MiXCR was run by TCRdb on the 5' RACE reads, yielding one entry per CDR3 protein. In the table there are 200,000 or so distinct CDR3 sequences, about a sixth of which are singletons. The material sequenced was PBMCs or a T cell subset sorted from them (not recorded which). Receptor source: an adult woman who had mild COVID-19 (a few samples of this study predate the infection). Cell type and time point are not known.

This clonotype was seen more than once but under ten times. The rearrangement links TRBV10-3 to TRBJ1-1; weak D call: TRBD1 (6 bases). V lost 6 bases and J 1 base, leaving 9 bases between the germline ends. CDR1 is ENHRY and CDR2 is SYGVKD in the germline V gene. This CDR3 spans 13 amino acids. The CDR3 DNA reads TGTGCCATCAGGGACAGTCCGAACACTGAAGCTTTCTTT. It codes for CAIRDSPNTEAFF.

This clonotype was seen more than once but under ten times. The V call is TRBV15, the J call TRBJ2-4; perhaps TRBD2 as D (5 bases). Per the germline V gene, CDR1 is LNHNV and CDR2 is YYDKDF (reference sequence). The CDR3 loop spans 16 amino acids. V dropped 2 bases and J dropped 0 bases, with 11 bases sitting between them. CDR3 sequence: CATSRSRELAKNIQYF. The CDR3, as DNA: TGTGCCACCAGCAGATCTCGGGAACTAGCCAAAAACATTCAGTACTTC. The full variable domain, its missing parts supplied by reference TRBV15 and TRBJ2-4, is DAMVIQNPRYQVTQFGKPVTLSCSQTLNHNVMYWYQQKSSQAPKLLFHYYDKDFNNEADTPDNFQSRRPNTSFCFLDIRSPGLGDTAMYLCATSRSRELAKNIQYFGAGTRLSVL.

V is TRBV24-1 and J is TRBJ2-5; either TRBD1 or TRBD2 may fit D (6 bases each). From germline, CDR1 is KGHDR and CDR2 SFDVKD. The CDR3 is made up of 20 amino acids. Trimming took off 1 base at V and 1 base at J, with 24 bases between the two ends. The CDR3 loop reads CATSDFPGAKGGQGQETQYF. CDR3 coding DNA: TGTGCCACCAGTGATTTCCCGGGAGCCAAGGGGGGCCAGGGCCAAGAGACCCAGTACTTC.

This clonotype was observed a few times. For the CDR3, the DNA is TGTGCCAGCAGCTTACAGCCGTCGGGGCTCGATGGCTACACCTTC. As protein: CASSLQPSGLDGYTF. J is TRBJ1-2 and V is TRBV7-2, with D maybe TRBD1 (5 bases). CDR1 and CDR2 (germline): SGHTA, FQGNSA. V was cut by 2 bases and J by 6 bases, with 16 bases left in between. The CDR3 is 15 amino acids.

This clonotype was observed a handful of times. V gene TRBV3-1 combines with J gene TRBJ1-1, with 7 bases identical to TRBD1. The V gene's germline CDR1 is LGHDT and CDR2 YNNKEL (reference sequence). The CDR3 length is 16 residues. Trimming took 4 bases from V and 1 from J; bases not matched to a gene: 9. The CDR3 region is CASSRRQGSGNTEAFF. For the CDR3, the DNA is TGTGCCAGCAGCCGGAGACAGGGATCGGGGAACACTGAAGCTTTCTTT.

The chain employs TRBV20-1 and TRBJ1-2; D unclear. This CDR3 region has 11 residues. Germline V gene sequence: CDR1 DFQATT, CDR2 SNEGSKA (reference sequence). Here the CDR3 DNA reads TGCAGCCTATGGGGAGGCAATGGCTACACCTTC. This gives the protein CSLWGGNGYTF.

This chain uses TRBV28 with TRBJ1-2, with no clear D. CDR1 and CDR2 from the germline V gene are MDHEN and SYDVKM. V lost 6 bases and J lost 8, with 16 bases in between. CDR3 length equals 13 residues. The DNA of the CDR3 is TGTGCCAGCAGAAGAGGGAACCAAGGGGGCTACACCTTC. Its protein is CASRRGNQGGYTF.

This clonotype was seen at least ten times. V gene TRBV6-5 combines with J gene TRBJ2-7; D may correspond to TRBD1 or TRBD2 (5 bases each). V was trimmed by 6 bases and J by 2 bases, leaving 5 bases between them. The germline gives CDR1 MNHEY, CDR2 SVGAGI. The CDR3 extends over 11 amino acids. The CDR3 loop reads CASRGPYEQYF. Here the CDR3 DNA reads TGTGCCAGCAGGGGACCCTACGAGCAGTACTTC.

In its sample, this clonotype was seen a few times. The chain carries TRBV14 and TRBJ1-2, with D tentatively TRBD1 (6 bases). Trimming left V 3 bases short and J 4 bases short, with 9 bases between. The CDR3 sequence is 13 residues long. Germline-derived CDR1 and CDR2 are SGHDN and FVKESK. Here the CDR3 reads CASSQRGIYGYTF. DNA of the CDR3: TGTGCCAGCAGCCAGAGGGGGATCTATGGCTACACCTTC.

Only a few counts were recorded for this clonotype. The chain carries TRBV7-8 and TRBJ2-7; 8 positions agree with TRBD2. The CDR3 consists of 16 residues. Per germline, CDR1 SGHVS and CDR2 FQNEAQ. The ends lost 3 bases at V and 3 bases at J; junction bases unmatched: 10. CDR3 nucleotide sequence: TGTGCCAGCAGCTTTCTATTGAGCGGGAGAATCTACGAGCAGTACTTC. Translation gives CASSFLLSGRIYEQYF.